Following are 7 T cell receptor beta chains from one sample sequenced in a study of human T cells and chemical hapten exposure (dated by TCRdb to about 2021). Library generation was performed with RACE. These reads were obtained on a NextSeq 500. In-frame beta chains were kept once TCRdb had trimmed the public reads at Q25 with fastp and called clones with MiXCR. Every entry covers one CDR3 protein and lists the most common genes and DNA from its rows. Within this sample are under 200,000 distinct CDR3 sequences, with roughly 15% of them counted one time only. 1.5% to 2% of the sample belongs to the ten largest clones. The meaning of the sample's time point label: patch test 1, 2 weeks after DPC sensitization. In the paper's terms, the treatment or condition label means: therapeutic diphenylcyclopropenone sensitization with weekly scalp DPC. Source: whole blood, taken in connection with sensitization to the hapten diphenylcyclopropenone (DPC). Receptors were obtained from a woman under 40 with alopecia areata. Some clones in this sample may be carry-over from other donors' samples.

There are a few counts of this clonotype. The chain employs TRBV5-1 and TRBJ2-4; TRBD2 matches at 9 bases. This CDR3 is built from 15 residues. The germline V gene has CDR1 SGHRS and CDR2 YFSETQ. J was trimmed by 6 bases and V by 0 bases; bases with no gene match: 4. The CDR3 loop reads CASSLGRLAANIQYF. The CDR3 nucleotides are TGCGCCAGCAGCTTGGGGCGACTAGCGGCAAACATTCAGTACTTC.

The DNA for the CDR3 is TGTGCCTGGAGTAGTCGCCACTCCGGGGCCAACGTCCTGACTTTC. Protein product: CAWSSRHSGANVLTF. This chain joins TRBV30 and TRBJ2-6; D is uncertain. Germline V gene sequence: CDR1 GTSNPN, CDR2 SVGIG (reference sequence). This CDR3 contains 15 residues. The V gene lost 2 bases and the J gene lost 4 bases, with 12 bases spanning the gap.

This clonotype was seen a few times. V gene TRBV19 combines with J gene TRBJ1-5; D is possibly TRBD1 (6 bases). V was pared by 5 bases and J by 0 bases, with 17 bases between. CDR3 length: 17 amino acids. Looked up from germline, CDR1 is LNHDA and CDR2 is SQIVND (reference sequence). The CDR3: CASSLQGPLYSNQPQHF. The CDR3 region has the DNA TGTGCCAGTAGTCTGCAGGGGCCCCTATATAGCAATCAGCCCCAGCATTTT.

This clonotype was picked up many times. This rearrangement joins TRBV6-6 to TRBJ2-3; 11 nucleotides agree with TRBD2. V shed 2 bases and J 3 bases; nucleotides not matched to a gene: 7. The CDR3 has 17 residues. Germline values: CDR1 MNHNY, CDR2 SVGAGI (reference sequence). Here the CDR3 DNA reads TGTGCCAGCAGTTACCCCCAACTAGCGGGAGTTACAGATACGCAGTATTTT. It codes for CASSYPQLAGVTDTQYF.

This chain joins TRBV7-6 and TRBJ1-4; a possible D gene is TRBD1 (5 bases). V lost 1 base and J 7 bases, leaving 16 bases between the germline ends. Germline CDR1 and CDR2: SGHVS and FNYEAQ. The CDR3 covers 16 residues. Here the CDR3 reads CASSLGAAGLLEKLFF. As DNA, the CDR3 is TGTGCCAGCAGCTTAGGGGCGGCAGGGCTCCTTGAAAAACTGTTTTTT.

This clonotype was seen more than once but under ten times. CDR3 residues: CSVTGGRTEAFF. The CDR3, as DNA: TGCAGCGTGACAGGGGGCCGTACTGAAGCTTTCTTT. This chain links TRBV29-1 with TRBJ1-1, with TRBD1 identical over 10 bases. The trim removed 6 bases at V and 5 bases at J, leaving 3 bases unmatched. The germline V gene encodes CDR1 SQVTM and CDR2 ANQGSEA. The CDR3 runs to 12 residues.

The gene calls are TRBV19 and TRBJ2-3, with 8 bases that match TRBD2. Germline V lookup: CDR1 LNHDA, CDR2 SQIVND (reference sequence). The CDR3 covers 16 residues. V dropped 4 bases and J dropped 6; count of bases not matched to a gene: 12. The CDR3 DNA is TGTGCCAGTAGTACCCTCCTCGGGGGGGGCGCTGATACGCAGTATTTT. This encodes CASSTLLGGGADTQYF.